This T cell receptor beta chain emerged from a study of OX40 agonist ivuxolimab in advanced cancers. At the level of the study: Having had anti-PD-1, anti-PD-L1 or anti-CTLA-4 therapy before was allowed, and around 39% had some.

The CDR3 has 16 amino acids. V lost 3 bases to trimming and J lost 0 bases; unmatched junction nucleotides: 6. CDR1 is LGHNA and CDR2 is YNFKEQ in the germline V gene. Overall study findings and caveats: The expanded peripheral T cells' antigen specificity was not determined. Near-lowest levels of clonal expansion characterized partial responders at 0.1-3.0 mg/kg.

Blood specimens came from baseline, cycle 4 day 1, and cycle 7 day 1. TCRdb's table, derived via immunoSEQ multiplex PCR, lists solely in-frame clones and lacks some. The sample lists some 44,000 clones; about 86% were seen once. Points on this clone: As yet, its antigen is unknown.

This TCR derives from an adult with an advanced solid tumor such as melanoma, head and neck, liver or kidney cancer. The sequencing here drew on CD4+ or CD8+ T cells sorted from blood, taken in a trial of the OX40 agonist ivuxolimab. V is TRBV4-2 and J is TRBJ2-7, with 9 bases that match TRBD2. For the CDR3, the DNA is TGTGCCAGCAGCCAGAATAGCGGGGGCATCTCCTACGAGCAGTACTTC. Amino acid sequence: CASSQNSGGISYEQYF.